This T cell receptor (beta chain) was observed in a study of cytomegalovirus exposure and HLA in healthy donors. Study-wide points: Likely technical artifact: a cluster of highly shared sequence variants. Follow-up analysis later connected one missense variant in DCLRE1C with trimming of TCR beta V- and J-genes.

Both 60 Vbeta primers and 13 Jbeta primers went into the PCR. TCRdb's table, derived via immunoSEQ multiplex PCR, lists solely in-frame clones and lacks some. The sample includes roughly 130,000 clones, roughly 71% of them seen just once. On this clone: The antigen is not known.

J lost 3 bases, V lost 4 bases, and 4 bases had no gene match. There are 16 residues in the CDR3. Germline V lookup: CDR1 SNHLY, CDR2 FYNNEI. The sample comprised PBMCs. V is TRBV2 and J is TRBJ2-3, with TRBD2 matching 13 bases. The TCR was taken from a woman in her 50s in good health and CMV-seropositive. The CDR3 sequence: CASSAGTSGDTDTQYF. The DNA of the CDR3 is TGTGCCAGCAGTGCCGGGACTAGCGGGGATACAGATACGCAGTATTTT.